This is a list of T cell receptor beta chains from one sample in a study of cytomegalovirus exposure and HLA in healthy donors. Here immunoSEQ multiplex PCR was the method, and the copy in TCRdb shows in-frame clones only, minus some. The sample consists of about 85,000 clones, 80% of them appearing once. The sequenced material came from PBMCs. The receptor set was obtained from a man aged 45-65 years in good health and CMV-seropositive. The CDR3 runs from the conserved cysteine through the conserved F or W. D genes are given only for firm matches. Clone size is stated in some rows and not others, as once, few, many or a class when expanded.

clone size,V gene,D gene,J gene,CDR3 protein,CDR3 DNA
NA,TRBV19,NA,TRBJ2-3,CASSKTGSPTDTQYF,TGTGCCAGTAGTAAAACAGGTTCCCCCACAGATACGCAGTATTTT
NA,TRBV5-8,TRBD1,TRBJ1-1,CASSLVGTVSLNTEAFF,TGTGCCAGCAGCTTGGTCGGGACAGTCAGCCTGAACACTGAAGCTTTCTTT
NA,TRBV10-1,TRBD1,TRBJ2-5,CASSEQGQLSNGQETQYF,TGCGCCAGCAGTGAGCAGGGACAGCTATCTAATGGACAAGAGACCCAGTACTTC
NA,TRBV6-6,NA,TRBJ2-5,CASSQASRETQYF,TGTGCCAGCAGCCAAGCCTCTAGGGAGACCCAGTACTTC
NA,TRBV5-1,NA,TRBJ2-5,CASSLTGPQETQYF,TGCGCCAGCAGCTTGACAGGGCCGCAAGAGACCCAGTACTTC
once,TRBV5-1,NA,TRBJ1-1,CASSPFFGDTEAFF,TGCGCCAGCAGCCCCTTCTTCGGGGACACTGAAGCTTTCTTT
NA,TRBV10-2,NA,TRBJ2-7,CASSEDPRAPYEQYF,TGCGCCAGCAGTGAGGATCCCCGAGCTCCCTACGAGCAGTACTTC
NA,TRBV12-5,TRBD2,TRBJ2-1,CASGLAPGGTTDEQFF,TGTGCTAGTGGTTTGGCCCCCGGGGGGACTACGGATGAGCAGTTCTTC
NA,TRBV6-1,TRBD2,TRBJ2-1,CASILAGLLGNEQFF,TGTGCCAGCATCCTAGCGGGCCTCCTTGGGAATGAGCAGTTCTTC
NA,TRBV27,TRBD2,TRBJ2-7,CASSRLAGVNEQYF,TGTGCCAGCAGCAGACTAGCGGGAGTGAACGAGCAGTACTTC
NA,TRBV27,TRBD1,TRBJ2-7,CASKRQGAYEQYF,TGTGCCAGCAAGAGACAGGGGGCCTACGAGCAGTACTTC
NA,TRBV30,TRBD1,TRBJ2-3,CAWSGTGGGDTQYF,TGTGCCTGGAGTGGGACAGGGGGTGGAGATACGCAGTATTTT
NA,TRBV15,NA,TRBJ2-5,CATSRDLPGVETQYF,TGTGCCACCAGCAGAGATCTCCCCGGGGTAGAGACCCAGTACTTC